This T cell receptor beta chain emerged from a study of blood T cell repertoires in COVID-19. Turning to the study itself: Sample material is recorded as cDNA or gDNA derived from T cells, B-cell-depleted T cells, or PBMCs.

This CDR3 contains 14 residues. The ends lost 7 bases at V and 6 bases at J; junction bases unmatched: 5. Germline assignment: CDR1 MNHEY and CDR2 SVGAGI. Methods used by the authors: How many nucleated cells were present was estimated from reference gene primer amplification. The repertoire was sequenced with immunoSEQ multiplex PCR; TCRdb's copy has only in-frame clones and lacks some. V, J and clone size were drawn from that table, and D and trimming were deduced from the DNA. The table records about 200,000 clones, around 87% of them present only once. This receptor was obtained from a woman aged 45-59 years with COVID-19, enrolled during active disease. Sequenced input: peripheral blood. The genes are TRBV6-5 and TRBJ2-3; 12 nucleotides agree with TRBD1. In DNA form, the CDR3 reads TGTGCCAGCAAAGGGGACAGGGGGCGTGATACGCAGTATTTT. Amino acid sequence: CASKGDRGRDTQYF.